This T cell receptor (beta chain) originates from a study of CD8 T cells in Susac syndrome. Study overall: Patients with Susac syndrome were therapy-naive, taking corticosteroids, with some also receiving intravenous immunoglobulin, or taking intravenous immunoglobulin alone at the time their blood was drawn.

An input of roughly 0.45 to 1 ug of RNA was subjected to reverse transcription using random hexamers. TCR beta CDR3 was amplified by immunoSEQ covering 54 Vbeta and 13 Jbeta. From the immunoSEQ multiplex PCR reads, TCRdb called clonotypes with MiXCR, one entry per CDR3 protein. The sample records some 200,000 distinct CDR3 sequences, roughly nine tenths being singletons. Fulfillment of recently defined diagnostic criteria for definite or probable disease was shown by the patients with Susac syndrome. Notes on the study in general: The study recognized that its TCR sequencing and HLA analysis covered a relatively small number of individuals.

Turning to this clonotype: Its antigen is still unknown.

The V end lost 5 bases, the J end lost 13 bases, and 12 bases lay between the germline ends. The V gene's germline CDR1 is DFQATT and CDR2 SNEGSKA (reference sequence). The length of the CDR3 is 11 residues. This clonotype was obtained from a human donor with Susac syndrome. The sequenced sample was CD4+ T cells from PBMCs. The chain carries TRBV20-1 and TRBJ1-6; D is possibly TRBD1 (6 bases). In nucleotides, the CDR3 is TGCAGTGCTGGCCAAGGGGGTCCCCTCCACTTT. It codes for CSAGQGGPLHF.